Below are 3 T cell receptor beta chains sequenced from a single sample in a study of cytotoxic CD8 clonotypes in ibrutinib-treated CLL. Sequencing was performed with immunoSEQ multiplex PCR; in TCRdb, only in-frame clones are kept and a portion is missing. The table lists fewer than 300,000 clones, approximately 76% of them singletons. The specimen comprised PBMCs, sampled at disease progression, from a patient treated with ibrutinib. The receptor set was obtained from a human donor with chronic lymphocytic leukemia.

This clone was seen only a few times. The chain recombines TRBV6-6 with TRBJ2-1, with D hard to call. The CDR3 length is 14 residues. Germline lookup yields CDR1 MNHNY and CDR2 SVGAGI (reference sequence). Trimming took 2 bases from V and 4 from J, leaving 9 bases between them. The DNA for the CDR3 is TGTGCCAGCAGTTACGGTCTTGCATACAATGAGCAGTTCTTC. Its translation is CASSYGLAYNEQFF.

The chain uses TRBV2 and TRBJ2-2, with unresolved D. The CDR3 contains 14 residues. Germline assignment: CDR1 SNHLY and CDR2 FYNNEI. Trimming removed 9 bases from V and 1 base from J, with 12 bases in between. CDR3: CASSKSLNTGELFF. CDR3 DNA: TGTGCCAGTTCGAAATCCTTGAACACCGGGGAGCTGTTTTTT.

This clone was detected a few times. The V and J genes are TRBV7-8 and TRBJ1-1, with D unclear. This CDR3 spans 13 amino acids. Trimming removed 5 bases from V and 1 base from J, with 8 bases in between. Looked up from germline, CDR1 is SGHVS and CDR2 is FQNEAQ. CDR3 bases: TGTGCCAGCAGCCATCAGGAGAACACTGAAGCTTTCTTT. Its translation is CASSHQENTEAFF.